The 29 T cell receptor beta chains below all came from one sample that was sequenced in a study of blood T cell repertoires in COVID-19. Assay: immunoSEQ multiplex PCR; the TCRdb copy retains only in-frame clones and omits some. The repertoire holds more than 250,000 clones, with roughly nine tenths as singletons. The sequenced material came from PBMCs or T cells enriched from blood (not recorded which). These TCRs come from a woman under 40 who had recovered from COVID-19.

The chain combines TRBV10-2 with TRBJ1-2; the match to TRBD1 covers 7 bases. The V gene's germline CDR1 is WSHSY and CDR2 SAAADI. The CDR3 is 13 residues long. J gave up 1 base and V 5 bases, and 1 base lay outside the gene matches. The CDR3 protein is CASSRDSNYGYTF. DNA for the CDR3: TGCGCCAGCAGTAGGGACAGTAACTATGGCTACACCTTC.

The chain combines TRBV7-2 with TRBJ1-3; D possibly corresponds to TRBD1 (5 bases). This CDR3 region has 15 residues. CDR1 and CDR2 from the germline V gene are SGHTA and FQGNSA. V lost 1 base to trimming and J lost 2 bases, with 9 bases between them. CDR3 loop: CASSLVQGAGNTIYF. The CDR3 nucleotides read TGTGCCAGCAGCTTAGTGCAGGGTGCTGGAAACACCATATATTTT. Variable domain in full (rest from reference TRBV7-2 and TRBJ1-3): GAGVSQSPSNKVTEKGKDVELRCDPISGHTALYWYRQSLGQGLEFLIYFQGNSAPDKSGLPSDRFSAERTGGSVSTLTIQRTQQEDSAVYLCASSLVQGAGNTIYFGEGSWLTVV.

J is TRBJ2-3 and V is TRBV7-6; TRBD1 agrees at 7 bases. The CDR3 sequence is 15 residues long. In germline, CDR1 is SGHVS, CDR2 FNYEAQ. The junction had 4 bases not matched to a gene; V was cut back by 1 base and J by 3 bases. CDR3 nucleotides: TGTGCCAGCAGCTTAGGAGGCAGGGGGACAGATACGCAGTATTTT. Protein product: CASSLGGRGTDTQYF.

V gene TRBV7-8 combines with J gene TRBJ2-7; 10 bases line up with TRBD1. V gave up 6 bases and J gave up 1 base; unmatched junction bases: 9. The CDR3 totals 16 residues. The germline V gene has CDR1 SGHVS and CDR2 FQNEAQ. CDR3 in amino acids: CASRIRVGQGSYEQYF. In nucleotides, the CDR3 is TGTGCCAGCAGGATCCGGGTGGGACAGGGGTCCTACGAGCAGTACTTC.

J is TRBJ2-7 and V is TRBV7-2; a weak D match, TRBD1 (5 bases). V gave up 1 base and J gave up 4 bases, with 8 bases separating them. Germline V lookup: CDR1 SGHTA, CDR2 FQGNSA. The CDR3 sequence is 13 residues long. In DNA, the CDR3 is TGTGCCAGCAGCTTAGGGGGCCAGTACGAGCAGTACTTC. Translated, it gives CASSLGGQYEQYF. The variable domain in full, with the rest retrieved from reference TRBV7-2 and TRBJ2-7, is GAGVSQSPSNKVTEKGKDVELRCDPISGHTALYWYRQSLGQGLEFLIYFQGNSAPDKSGLPSDRFSAERTGGSVSTLTIQRTQQEDSAVYLCASSLGGQYEQYFGPGTRLTVT.

The chain recombines TRBV5-1 with TRBJ2-3; 9 positions agree with TRBD1. V was pared by 3 bases and J by 3 bases, with 5 bases of the junction left unmatched. The CDR3 contains 15 residues. Germline V gives CDR1 SGHRS, CDR2 YFSETQ. In DNA, the CDR3 is TGCGCCAGCAGCTCCGGACAGGGGCTGACAGATACGCAGTATTTT. It encodes CASSSGQGLTDTQYF. The whole variable domain, filled in from reference TRBV5-1 and TRBJ2-3, reads KAGVTQTPRYLIKTRGQQVTLSCSPISGHRSVSWYQQTPGQGLQFLFEYFSETQRNKGNFPGRFSGRQFSNSRSEMNVSTLELGDSALYLCASSSGQGLTDTQYFGPGTRLTVL.

This rearrangement joins TRBV10-1 to TRBJ1-6; no definite D call. The V end was cut by 7 bases, the J end by 1 base, with 11 bases between. This CDR3 comprises 15 residues. CDR1 and CDR2 (germline): WNHNN, SYGVQD (reference sequence). CDR3: CASTLAGSYNSPLHF. In DNA form, the CDR3 reads TGCGCCAGCACCTTGGCGGGTTCCTATAATTCACCCCTCCACTTT.

The V and J genes are TRBV5-1 and TRBJ1-1; the D is unclear. Deletions cut 6 bases from V and 1 base from J, with 10 bases between. Germline V gene lookup returns CDR1 SGHRS and CDR2 YFSETQ. The CDR3 has 13 residues. The CDR3 region is CASTDGENTEAFF. The CDR3 bases are TGCGCCAGCACAGACGGGGAGAACACTGAAGCTTTCTTT.

This clone was detected a few times. This rearrangement joins TRBV27 to TRBJ2-7; D is perhaps TRBD2 (7 bases). This CDR3 has 13 residues. V was trimmed by 1 base and J by 12 bases, leaving 16 bases between them. Per the germline V gene, CDR1 is MNHEY and CDR2 is SMNVEV (reference sequence). CDR3 amino acids: CASSLLGGGQWYF. CDR3 nucleotides: TGTGCCAGCAGTTTATTAGGGGGGGGGCAGTGGTACTTC.

This clone was counted only a few times. The rearrangement joins TRBV6-2 or TRBV6-3 to TRBJ2-7; TRBD2 matches 9 bases. Germline V CDR1 and CDR2: MNHEY, SVGEGT. The CDR3 covers 15 residues. Losses at the gene ends were 5 bases for V and 4 bases for J; bases not matched to a gene: 9. The CDR3 nucleotides are TGTGCCAGCAGTGACCCGGGACTAGCCCTTTACGAGCAGTACTTC. Translating it yields CASSDPGLALYEQYF.

CDR3 coding DNA: TGTGCCAGCAGCTTGACTGACAGGCTTATCTCTGGAAACACCATATATTTT. This encodes CASSLTDRLISGNTIYF. The gene calls are TRBV7-8 and TRBJ1-3; weak D call: TRBD1 (6 bases). Trimming pared 3 bases from V and 0 bases from J, leaving 15 bases between. Per the germline V gene, CDR1 is SGHVS and CDR2 is FQNEAQ. The CDR3 runs 17 residues.

The CDR3 region has the DNA TGTGCCAGCAGTCCGTCTAGGAAGGTTAATGAGCAGTTCTTC. It encodes CASSPSRKVNEQFF. The chain uses TRBV6-5 and TRBJ2-1; D unclear. CDR1 is MNHEY, CDR2 SVGAGI, per germline. CDR3 length equals 14 residues. V shed 5 bases and J shed 7 bases, with 15 bases lying between them.

Worth noting for this clone: Other DNA sequences of this sample code for an identical CDR3. DNA of the CDR3: TGTGCCAGCTCACCAGGGAGAGATCAGCCCCAGCATTTT. Its protein is CASSPGRDQPQHF. This chain uses TRBV18 with TRBJ1-5, with D uncertain. This CDR3 region has 13 residues. CDR1 KGHSH and CDR2 LQKENI come from the germline V gene. Trimming pared 2 bases from V and 5 bases from J, leaving 7 bases between.

The V and J genes are TRBV9 and TRBJ2-5, with TRBD1 matching 11 bases. Losses at the gene ends were 6 bases for V and 3 bases for J; bases not matched to a gene: 4. Germline lookup yields CDR1 SGDLS and CDR2 YYNGEE. The CDR3 has 14 amino acids. The CDR3 sequence is CASNPGQGEETQYF. The CDR3 DNA is TGTGCCAGCAACCCGGGACAGGGGGAAGAGACCCAGTACTTC.

V and J are TRBV12-3 or TRBV12-4 and TRBJ1-1; TRBD1 agrees at 7 bases. The CDR3 has 13 residues. J gave up 3 bases and V 3 bases, and 1 base lay outside the gene matches. DNA for the CDR3: TGTGCCAGCAGTTTGCAGGGGGACACTGAAGCTTTCTTT. Residues: CASSLQGDTEAFF.

The CDR3 DNA reads TGTGCCAGCGGAGCGGCCGGGGAGCTGTTTTTT. Its translation is CASGAAGELFF. J is TRBJ2-2 and V is TRBV7-9; weak D call: TRBD2 (5 bases). Looked up from germline, CDR1 is SEHNR and CDR2 is FQNEAQ (reference sequence). The CDR3 has 11 residues. Between the trimmed V and J ends, which lost 8 bases and 6 bases, there was a span of 7 bases.

V usage is TRBV7-2 and J usage is TRBJ1-1, with 7 bases aligning to TRBD1. The V segment lost 2 bases and the J segment 4 bases; nucleotides outside the gene matches: 10. This CDR3 has 16 amino acids. Germline CDR1 SGHTA, CDR2 FQGNSA. In DNA form, the CDR3 reads TGTGCCAGCAGCTTATCGACAGGGCGACCTTCCACTGAAGCTTTCTTT. This encodes CASSLSTGRPSTEAFF. The variable domain in full, completed from reference TRBV7-2 and TRBJ1-1, reads GAGVSQSPSNKVTEKGKDVELRCDPISGHTALYWYRQSLGQGLEFLIYFQGNSAPDKSGLPSDRFSAERTGGSVSTLTIQRTQQEDSAVYLCASSLSTGRPSTEAFFGQGTRLTVV.

The V and J genes are TRBV6-5 and TRBJ1-2, with D hard to call. V lost 5 bases and J lost 6, with 13 bases in between. The CDR3 consists of 13 residues. The germline V gene encodes CDR1 MNHEY and CDR2 SVGAGI. The CDR3 sequence: CASSRYTAHGYTF. The CDR3 DNA reads TGTGCCAGCAGTCGTTATACCGCGCATGGCTACACCTTC.

The chain is built from TRBV6-1 and TRBJ1-2, with TRBD1 as a possible D gene (5 bases). The V end lost 0 bases, the J end lost 4 bases, and 12 bases lay between the germline ends. The length of the CDR3 is 15 residues. Germline V CDR1 and CDR2: MNHNS, SASEGT. CDR3 in amino acids: CASSEAPRVIYGYTF. In DNA form, the CDR3 reads TGTGCCAGCAGTGAAGCACCCAGGGTTATCTATGGCTACACCTTC.

The gene calls are TRBV28 and TRBJ2-3; 12 positions agree with TRBD2. Germline lookup yields CDR1 MDHEN and CDR2 SYDVKM. This CDR3 has 18 amino acids. The ends lost 5 bases at V and 0 bases at J; junction bases unmatched: 9. The chain's CDR3 is CASSPGLAGPLSTDTQYF. In DNA form, the CDR3 reads TGTGCCAGCAGTCCTGGACTAGCGGGGCCCTTGAGCACAGATACGCAGTATTTT.

J is TRBJ2-3 and V is TRBV11-1, with TRBD2 matching 8 bases. The V segment lost 3 bases and the J segment 0 bases; nucleotides outside the gene matches: 5. Looked up from germline, CDR1 is SGHAT and CDR2 is FQDESV (reference sequence). This CDR3 contains 16 residues. The DNA of the CDR3 is TGTGCCAGCAGCTTTACTAGCGGAACTAGCACAGATACGCAGTATTTT. Its translation is CASSFTSGTSTDTQYF. Using reference TRBV11-1 and TRBJ2-3 for the parts outside the CDR3, the full variable domain is EAEVAQSPRYKITEKSQAVAFWCDPISGHATLYWYRQILGQGPELLVQFQDESVVDDSQLPKDRFSAERLKGVDSTLKIQPAELGDSAMYLCASSFTSGTSTDTQYFGPGTRLTVL.

J is TRBJ2-1 and V is TRBV6-2 or TRBV6-3; 11 positions agree with TRBD2. Trimming at V came to 5 bases and at J to 7 bases, leaving 7 bases not matched to a gene. The CDR3 totals 15 residues. Germline-derived CDR1 and CDR2 are MNHEY and SVGEGT. The CDR3 bases are TGTGCCAGCAGTCGACCTAGCGGGAGGCAGAATGAGCAGTTCTTC. Encoded protein: CASSRPSGRQNEQFF.

V and J are TRBV3-1 (or the pseudogene TRBV3-2) and TRBJ1-2, with 7 bases fitting TRBD1. This CDR3 spans 16 amino acids. V was pared by 2 bases and J by 7 bases, with 13 bases of the junction left unmatched. Germline CDR1 and CDR2: LGHDT and YNNKEL (reference sequence). CDR3 in DNA: TGTGCCAGCAGCCAACCTAAGGCGAGGGGGCCCGTTGGCTACACCTTC. Protein: CASSQPKARGPVGYTF.

The chain joins TRBV2 to TRBJ2-3; tentatively, D is TRBD1 (6 bases). V lost 4 bases and J 9 bases, leaving 17 bases between the germline ends. CDR1 and CDR2 from the germline V gene are SNHLY and FYNNEI. The CDR3 sequence is 14 residues long. The CDR3 here is CASSGRNTQGTQYF. CDR3 coding DNA: TGTGCCAGCAGTGGAAGGAACACTCAGGGGACGCAGTATTTT.

The V and J genes are TRBV19 and TRBJ2-7; 7 positions match TRBD2. V shed 6 bases, J shed 0 bases, and the junction held 5 bases outside the gene matches. The germline CDR1 and CDR2 sequences are LNHDA and SQIVND (reference sequence). The CDR3 loop spans 14 amino acids. CDR3 loop: CASRLLASSYEQYF. The CDR3 DNA follows: TGTGCCAGTAGATTACTAGCGAGCTCCTACGAGCAGTACTTC.

This clone was found once. This rearrangement joins TRBV15 to TRBJ2-1, with D uncertain. The CDR3 runs 13 residues. The V and J ends lost 1 base and 5 bases respectively, with 6 bases between them. Germline CDR1 LNHNV, CDR2 YYDKDF (reference sequence). The CDR3 is CATSRAIDNEQFF. The CDR3 nucleotides are TGTGCCACCAGCAGAGCGATAGACAATGAGCAGTTCTTC.

The chain employs TRBV6-6 and TRBJ2-3; D gene uncertain. Looked up from germline, CDR1 is MNHNY and CDR2 is SVGAGI (reference sequence). This CDR3 has 15 amino acids. The ends were cut back, 10 bases at V and 0 bases at J, with 17 bases in the middle. For the CDR3, the DNA is TGTGCCACTAACCGAGGTGTTACTAGCACAGATACGCAGTATTTT. Encoded protein: CATNRGVTSTDTQYF.

V usage is TRBV10-2 and J usage is TRBJ2-3; no reliable D call. Germline lookup yields CDR1 WSHSY and CDR2 SAAADI. The CDR3 spans 12 residues. V was cut by 3 bases and J by 5 bases, with 6 bases left in between. The CDR3 is CASSELIDTQYF. The CDR3 bases are TGCGCCAGCAGTGAACTAATAGATACGCAGTATTTT.

This rearrangement joins TRBV28 to TRBJ2-3; 7 bases align to TRBD2. Per germline, CDR1 MDHEN and CDR2 SYDVKM. The CDR3 runs to 14 residues. V gave up 3 bases and J gave up 4 bases; unmatched junction bases: 4. In nucleotides, the CDR3 is TGTGCCAGCAGTTTGAGCGGGGCCGCAGATACGCAGTATTTT. Its protein is CASSLSGAADTQYF.